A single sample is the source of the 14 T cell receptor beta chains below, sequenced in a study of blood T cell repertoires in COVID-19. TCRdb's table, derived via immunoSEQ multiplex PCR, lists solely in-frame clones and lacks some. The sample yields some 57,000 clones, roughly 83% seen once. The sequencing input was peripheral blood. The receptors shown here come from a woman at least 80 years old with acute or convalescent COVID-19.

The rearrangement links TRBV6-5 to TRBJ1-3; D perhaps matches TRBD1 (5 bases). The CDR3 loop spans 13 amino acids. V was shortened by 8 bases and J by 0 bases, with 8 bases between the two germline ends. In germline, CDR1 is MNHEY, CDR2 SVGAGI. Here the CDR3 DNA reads TGTGCCAGCCATCAGGGCTCTGGAAACACCATATATTTT. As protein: CASHQGSGNTIYF.

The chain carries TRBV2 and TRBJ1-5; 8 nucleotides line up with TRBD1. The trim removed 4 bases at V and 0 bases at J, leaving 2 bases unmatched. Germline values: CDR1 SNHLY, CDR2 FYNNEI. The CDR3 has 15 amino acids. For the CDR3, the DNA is TGTGCCAGCAGTGGGACAGGGCTTAGCAATCAGCCCCAGCATTTT. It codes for CASSGTGLSNQPQHF.

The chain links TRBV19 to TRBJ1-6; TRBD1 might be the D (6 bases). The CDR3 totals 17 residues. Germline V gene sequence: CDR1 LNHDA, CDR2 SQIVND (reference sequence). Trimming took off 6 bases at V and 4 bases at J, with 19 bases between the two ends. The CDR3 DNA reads TGTGCCAGTAGATGGACAGCTACTTATTCTTATAATTCACCCCTCCACTTT. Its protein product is CASRWTATYSYNSPLHF.

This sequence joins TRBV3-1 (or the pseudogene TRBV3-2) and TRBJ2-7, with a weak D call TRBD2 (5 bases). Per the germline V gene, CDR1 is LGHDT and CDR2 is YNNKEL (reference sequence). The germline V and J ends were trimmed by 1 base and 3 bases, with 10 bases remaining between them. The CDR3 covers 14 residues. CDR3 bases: TGTGCCAGCAGCCAAGGGCGGGCCGGCTACGAGCAGTACTTC. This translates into CASSQGRAGYEQYF.

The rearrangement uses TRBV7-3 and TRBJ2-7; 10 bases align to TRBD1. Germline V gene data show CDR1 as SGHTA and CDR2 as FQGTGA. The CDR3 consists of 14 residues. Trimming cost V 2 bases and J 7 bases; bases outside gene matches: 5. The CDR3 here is CASSLWGQGTEQYF. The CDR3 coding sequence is TGTGCCAGCAGCTTATGGGGACAGGGGACGGAGCAGTACTTC.

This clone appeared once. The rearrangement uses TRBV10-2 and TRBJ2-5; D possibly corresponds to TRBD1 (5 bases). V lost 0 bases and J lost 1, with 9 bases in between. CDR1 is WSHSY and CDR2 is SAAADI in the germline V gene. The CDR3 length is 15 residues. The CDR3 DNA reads TGCGCCAGCAGTGAGTCGAAGGGGATCCAAGAGACCCAGTACTTC. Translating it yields CASSESKGIQETQYF.

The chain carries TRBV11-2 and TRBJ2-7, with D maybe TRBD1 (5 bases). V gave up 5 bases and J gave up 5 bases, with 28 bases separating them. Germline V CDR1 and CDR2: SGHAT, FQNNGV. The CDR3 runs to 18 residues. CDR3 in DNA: TGTGCCAGCAGCCCCAGTGGGGCTGTTGCTGTGGTGGGCGACGAGCAGTACTTC. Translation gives CASSPSGAVAVVGDEQYF.

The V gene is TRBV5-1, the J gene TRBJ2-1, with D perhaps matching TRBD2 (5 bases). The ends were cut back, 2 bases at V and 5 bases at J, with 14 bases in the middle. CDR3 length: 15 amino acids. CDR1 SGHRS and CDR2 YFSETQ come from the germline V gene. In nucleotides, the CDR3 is TGCGCCAGCAGCTTTAGTTTGCGGGCAAACAATGAGCAGTTCTTC. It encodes CASSFSLRANNEQFF. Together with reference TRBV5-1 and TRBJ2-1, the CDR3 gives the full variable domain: KAGVTQTPRYLIKTRGQQVTLSCSPISGHRSVSWYQQTPGQGLQFLFEYFSETQRNKGNFPGRFSGRQFSNSRSEMNVSTLELGDSALYLCASSFSLRANNEQFFGPGTRLTVL.

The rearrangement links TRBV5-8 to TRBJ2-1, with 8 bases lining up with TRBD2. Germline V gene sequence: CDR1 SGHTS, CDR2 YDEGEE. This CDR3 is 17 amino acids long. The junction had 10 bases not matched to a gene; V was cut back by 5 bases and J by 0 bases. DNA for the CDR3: TGTGCCAGCAGGGAAACTAGCGGCGAAAGCTCCTACAATGAGCAGTTCTTC. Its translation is CASRETSGESSYNEQFF. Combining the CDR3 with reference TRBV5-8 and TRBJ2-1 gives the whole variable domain EAGVTQSPTHLIKTRGQQATLRCSPISGHTSVYWYQQALGLGLQFLLWYDEGEERNRGNFPPRFSGRQFPNYSSELNVNALELEDSALYLCASRETSGESSYNEQFFGPGTRLTVL.

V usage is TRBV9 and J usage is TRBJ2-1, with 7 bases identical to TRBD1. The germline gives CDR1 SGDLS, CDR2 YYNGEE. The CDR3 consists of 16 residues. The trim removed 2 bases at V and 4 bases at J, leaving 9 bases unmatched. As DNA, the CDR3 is TGTGCCAGCAGCGTTTGGACAGGAAACTCGTACAATGAGCAGTTCTTC. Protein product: CASSVWTGNSYNEQFF.

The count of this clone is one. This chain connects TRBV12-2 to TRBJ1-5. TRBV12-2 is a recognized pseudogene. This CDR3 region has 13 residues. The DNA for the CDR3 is TGTGCAAGTCGCTTAGGCGGTTGGCAGCCCCAGCATTTT. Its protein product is CASRLGGWQPQHF.

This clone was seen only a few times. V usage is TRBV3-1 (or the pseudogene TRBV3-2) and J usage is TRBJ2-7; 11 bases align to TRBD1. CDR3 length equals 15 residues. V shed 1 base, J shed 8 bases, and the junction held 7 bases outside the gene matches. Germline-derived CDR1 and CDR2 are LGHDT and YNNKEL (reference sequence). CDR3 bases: TGTGCCAGCAGCCAAGGAAGGACAGGGGGCTCCCAGCAGTACTTC. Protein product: CASSQGRTGGSQQYF.

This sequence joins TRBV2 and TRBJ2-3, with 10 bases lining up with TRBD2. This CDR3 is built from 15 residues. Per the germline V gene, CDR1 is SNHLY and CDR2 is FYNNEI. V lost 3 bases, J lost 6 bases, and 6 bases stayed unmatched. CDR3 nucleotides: TGTGCCAGCAGTGAGGGGCTAGCGGGAGTTGATACGCAGTATTTT. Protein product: CASSEGLAGVDTQYF.

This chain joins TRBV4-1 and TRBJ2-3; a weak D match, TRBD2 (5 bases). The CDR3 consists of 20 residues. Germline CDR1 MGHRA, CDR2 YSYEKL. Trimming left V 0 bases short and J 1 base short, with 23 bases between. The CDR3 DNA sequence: TGCGCCAGCAGCCAAGAGTCGGGGTTCGCGCGACTATCGGGCACAGATACGCAGTATTTT. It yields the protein CASSQESGFARLSGTDTQYF.